Presented here are 27 T cell receptor beta chains from one specimen sequenced in a study of molecular identifiers for immune sequencing clone quantification. TCRdb recomputed calls from the PCR reads with MiXCR, one row per CDR3 protein. The sample lists around 43,000 distinct CDR3 sequences, roughly a fifth occurring once. The sequenced sample consisted of naive CD8+ T cells from blood, with Jurkat cell RNA spiked in. Subset defined: FACS-sorted CD8+CD4-CCR7+CD45RA+ naive T cells. The receptors stem from a human donor in good health. Some libraries in this study had Jurkat cell RNA spiked in.

This clonotype has ten or more counts. The genes are TRBV19 and TRBJ1-5; TRBD1 matches at 7 bases. Unmatched junction bases numbered 11, after V lost 4 bases and J lost 5 bases. This CDR3 contains 16 residues. Germline values: CDR1 LNHDA, CDR2 SQIVND (reference sequence). Here the CDR3 reads CASSTGARGYHQPQHF. Here the CDR3 DNA reads TGTGCCAGTAGTACAGGGGCCAGGGGGTATCATCAGCCCCAGCATTTT.

There are many counts of this clonotype. The chain uses TRBV29-1 and TRBJ1-2; D is uncertain. The V and J ends lost 4 bases and 3 bases respectively, with 9 bases between them. Germline V gene data show CDR1 as SQVTM and CDR2 as ANQGSEA. This CDR3 has 12 amino acids. CDR3 protein: CSVGGGDYGYTF. The CDR3, as DNA: TGCAGCGTTGGAGGAGGAGACTATGGCTACACCTTC. The complete variable domain, with remaining parts taken from reference TRBV29-1 and TRBJ1-2, reads SAVISQKPSRDICQRGTSLTIQCQVDSQVTMMFWYRQQPGQSLTLIATANQGSEATYESGFVIDKFPISRPNLTFSTLTVSNMSPEDSSIYLCSVGGGDYGYTFGSGTRLTVV.

Regarding this clonotype: A much larger clone lies one base from this, so it may be a read error. The rearrangement joins TRBV19 to TRBJ2-7; TRBD2 matches at 8 bases. Unmatched junction bases numbered 3, after V lost 6 bases and J lost 5 bases. The germline V gene encodes CDR1 LNHDA and CDR2 SQIVND (reference sequence). The CDR3 has 12 amino acids. The CDR3 sequence is CASSRGGDEQYF. CDR3 nucleotide sequence: TGTGCCAGTAGCCGGGGGGGCGACGAGCAGTACTTC.

This clonotype was seen many times. This rearrangement joins TRBV7-3 to TRBJ2-1; TRBD2 matches 9 bases. Germline-derived CDR1 and CDR2 are SGHTA and FQGTGA. This CDR3 is built from 15 residues. V was pared by 0 bases and J by 9 bases, with 6 bases of the junction left unmatched. This CDR3 reads CASSLTAGGQVEQFF. CDR3 nucleotide sequence: TGTGCCAGCAGCTTAACGGCGGGAGGGCAGGTTGAGCAGTTCTTC.

This clonotype was picked up many times. The chain's CDR3 is CASSPSAGGPSYEQYF. DNA of the CDR3: TGTGCCAGCAGCCCCTCAGCAGGGGGACCTTCCTACGAGCAGTACTTC. The chain joins TRBV7-9 to TRBJ2-7, with 7 bases lining up with TRBD1. This CDR3 spans 16 amino acids. CDR1 is SEHNR and CDR2 is FQNEAQ in the germline V gene (reference sequence). J lost 1 base, V lost 5 bases, and 11 bases had no gene match.

This clonotype was counted a single time. Since a much larger clone is just one base distant, this may be a read error. The chain carries TRBV9 and TRBJ1-5; possible D gene TRBD1, 5 bases. Trimming removed 7 bases at V and 2 bases at J, with 13 bases between. This CDR3 contains 14 residues. Germline values: CDR1 SGDLS, CDR2 YYNGEE. Written as DNA, the CDR3 is TGTGCCAGCGACGAATGGGGGGGCAATCAGCCCCAGCATTTT. Translation gives CASDEWGGNQPQHF.

This clonotype was detected ten times or more. In nucleotides, the CDR3 is TGTGCCAGCAGACATGGGACGGGAGCTAATGAAAAACTGTTTTTT. Its protein product is CASRHGTGANEKLFF. The rearrangement joins TRBV13 to TRBJ1-4; TRBD1 might be the D (5 bases). Germline assignment: CDR1 PRHDT and CDR2 FYEKMQ (reference sequence). CDR3 length: 15 amino acids. The ends were cut back, 6 bases at V and 3 bases at J, with 14 bases in the middle.

This clonotype was counted many times. J is TRBJ1-3 and V is TRBV12-3 or TRBV12-4; D gene uncertain. This CDR3 contains 14 residues. Trimming took off 6 bases at V and 2 bases at J, with 11 bases between the two ends. In DNA, the CDR3 is TGTGCCAGCAGACTCGGCCCCCCTGGAAACACCATATATTTT. Amino acid sequence: CASRLGPPGNTIYF.

This clonotype has at least ten counts. This sequence joins TRBV20-1 and TRBJ2-7, with 7 bases identical to TRBD2. CDR3 length: 14 residues. V was pared by 6 bases and J by 7 bases, with 15 bases of the junction left unmatched. Per the germline V gene, CDR1 is DFQATT and CDR2 is SNEGSKA (reference sequence). The CDR3 coding sequence is TGCAGTGCACCGGACACTAGCGCGATCTTTGAGCAGTACTTC. Translated, it gives CSAPDTSAIFEQYF.

This clonotype was found many times. J is TRBJ2-3 and V is TRBV7-6, with D unclear. There are 15 residues in the CDR3. Trimming removed 1 base at V and 2 bases at J, with 10 bases between. Germline-derived CDR1 and CDR2 are SGHVS and FNYEAQ. Here the CDR3 reads CASSLEASITDTQYF. The CDR3 region has the DNA TGTGCCAGCAGCTTAGAAGCGTCTATCACAGATACGCAGTATTTT.

This clonotype has ten or more counts. J is TRBJ1-5 and V is TRBV28, with a tentative D call TRBD1 (5 bases). The CDR3 is 12 amino acids. Germline V gene sequence: CDR1 MDHEN, CDR2 SYDVKM. V was shortened by 10 bases and J by 2 bases, with 9 bases between the two germline ends. DNA for the CDR3: TGTGCCAATGGGGCGGGCAATCAGCCCCAGCATTTT. Amino acid sequence: CANGAGNQPQHF.

In this sample, this clonotype turned up many times. The chain employs TRBV5-6 and TRBJ2-5; TRBD2 matches 8 bases. Germline loops: CDR1 SGHDT, CDR2 YYEEEE. The CDR3 runs to 17 residues. The V gene end was trimmed by 0 bases and the J gene end by 1 base; junction bases not matched to a gene: 8. CDR3 bases: TGTGCCAGCAGCTTGGTACTAGCGGACACAACCCAAGAGACCCAGTACTTC. This encodes CASSLVLADTTQETQYF.

This clonotype was seen repeatedly, ten times or more. In nucleotides, the CDR3 is TGTGCCAGCAGCTTAGTTCTGGCTAGCACAGATACGCAGTATTTT. Translating it yields CASSLVLASTDTQYF. The chain is built from TRBV7-9 and TRBJ2-3; D is ambiguous. The CDR3 runs 15 residues. Germline CDR1 SEHNR, CDR2 FQNEAQ (reference sequence). Trimming left V 1 base short and J 0 bases short, with 8 bases between.

This clonotype was counted many times. The chain is built from TRBV2 and TRBJ2-3, with 11 bases that match TRBD2. Losses at the gene ends were 7 bases for V and 6 bases for J; bases not matched to a gene: 9. Germline V lookup: CDR1 SNHLY, CDR2 FYNNEI. There are 15 residues in the CDR3. The chain's CDR3 is CASNPLAGVSDTQYF. The CDR3 nucleotides are TGTGCCAGCAATCCACTAGCGGGGGTATCGGATACGCAGTATTTT.

The gene calls are TRBV28 and TRBJ2-7; 8 positions agree with TRBD1. There are 14 residues in the CDR3. The trim removed 5 bases at V and 7 bases at J, leaving 10 bases unmatched. The germline gives CDR1 MDHEN, CDR2 SYDVKM. CDR3 loop: CASSPRDRTFEQYF. The CDR3 DNA is TGTGCCAGCAGTCCCCGGGACAGGACCTTTGAGCAGTACTTC.

The chain couples TRBV15 to TRBJ2-2, with D unclear. The CDR3 sequence is 12 residues long. V lost 0 bases to trimming and J lost 4 bases, with 0 bases between them. Germline assignment: CDR1 LNHNV and CDR2 YYDKDF (reference sequence). As DNA, the CDR3 is TGTGCCACCAGCAGAGACACCGGGGAGCTGTTTTTT. Translating it yields CATSRDTGELFF.

This clonotype was seen many times. CDR3: CASSGTGSEQYF. CDR3 sequence (DNA): TGTGCCAGCAGCGGAACAGGTAGCGAGCAGTACTTC. The chain has TRBV9 and TRBJ2-7, with TRBD1 as a possible D gene (5 bases). CDR1 is SGDLS and CDR2 is YYNGEE in the germline V gene. Deletions cut 3 bases from V and 6 bases from J, with 10 bases between. The CDR3 runs 12 residues.

In this sample, this clonotype turned up many times. The chain links TRBV7-9 to TRBJ1-1, with D possibly TRBD1 on 6 matching bases. This CDR3 has 15 residues. The germline CDR1 and CDR2 sequences are SEHNR and FQNEAQ (reference sequence). Deletions cut 1 base from V and 5 bases from J, with 14 bases between. CDR3 amino acids: CASSLGVGGRTEAFF. In nucleotides, the CDR3 is TGTGCCAGCAGCTTAGGTGTGGGGGGCCGGACTGAAGCTTTCTTT.

About this clonotype itself: Here the CDR3 omits its conserved ending phenylalanine or tryptophan, so a read error is the likely source. V is TRBV12-5 and J is TRBJ2-3; no clear D gene. The CDR3 extends over 14 amino acids. Germline V gene data show CDR1 as LGHNT and CDR2 as FRNRAP. Here the CDR3 DNA reads TGTGCTGGTGGCTCCGGGCCTTACACAGATACGCAGTATTCT. Encoded protein: CAGGSGPYTDTQYS.

Of note for this clonotype: One end of the junction fails to match germline, which may point to a read error. Here the CDR3 DNA reads TGTGCCAGCAGCCGCCTAGCGAGGACAGGGAACACCGGGGAGCTGTTTTTC. Translation gives CASSRLARTGNTGELFF. The chain couples TRBV3-1 to TRBJ2-2; 8 nucleotides align to TRBD1. Germline V gene data show CDR1 as LGHDT and CDR2 as YNNKEL (reference sequence). The length of the CDR3 is 17 residues.

This clonotype was detected many times. V usage is TRBV27 and J usage is TRBJ2-7, with TRBD1 identical over 7 bases. J lost 3 bases, V lost 5 bases, and 7 bases had no gene match. The germline V gene has CDR1 MNHEY and CDR2 SMNVEV (reference sequence). There are 14 residues in the CDR3. CDR3 sequence (DNA): TGTGCCAGCAGTCCCGGACAGGCCCTCTACGAGCAGTACTTC. Protein product: CASSPGQALYEQYF.

The chain recombines TRBV6-5 with TRBJ1-3; the match to TRBD1 covers 11 bases. With V trimmed by 5 bases and J by 4 bases, 4 bases remained unmatched. The CDR3 runs 15 residues. Per germline, CDR1 MNHEY and CDR2 SVGAGI. CDR3 residues: CASSLGQGVGNTIYF. The CDR3 DNA reads as TGTGCCAGCAGTCTGGGACAGGGGGTAGGAAACACCATATATTTT.

This clonotype was observed a handful of times. The chain joins TRBV9 to TRBJ2-7; TRBD1 aligns across 7 bases. J was trimmed by 0 bases and V by 3 bases; bases with no gene match: 9. The germline CDR1 and CDR2 sequences are SGDLS and YYNGEE. The length of the CDR3 is 16 residues. CDR3 region: CASSATTGASSYEQYF. CDR3 DNA sequence: TGTGCCAGCAGCGCTACTACAGGGGCGAGCTCCTACGAGCAGTACTTC.

This clonotype has ten or more counts. The chain carries TRBV7-9 and TRBJ2-1, with 9 bases aligning to TRBD1. Trimming removed 4 bases from V and 7 bases from J; junction bases left unmatched: 11. Germline CDR1 and CDR2: SEHNR and FQNEAQ (reference sequence). This CDR3 is 16 amino acids long. The CDR3: CASSSTGGERVNEQFF. CDR3 nucleotides: TGTGCCAGCAGCTCTACAGGGGGCGAGAGGGTTAATGAGCAGTTCTTC.

As for this clonotype: Possible read error: a much larger clone is one base away. The rearrangement joins TRBV12-3 or TRBV12-4 to TRBJ2-7; TRBD1 matches 9 bases. The length of the CDR3 is 13 residues. The CDR3 nucleotides read TGTGCCGGCAGAGGACAGGGGTCCTACGAGCAGTACTTC. Amino acids: CAGRGQGSYEQYF.

This clonotype was counted many times. This sequence joins TRBV19 and TRBJ2-2; TRBD1 matches 7 bases. In germline, CDR1 is LNHDA, CDR2 SQIVND (reference sequence). The CDR3 totals 16 residues. Trimming cost V 7 bases and J 1 base; bases outside gene matches: 9. The CDR3 DNA is TGTGCCAGTAATCCATCGGACAGGCGGAACACCGGGGAGCTGTTTTTT. This codes for CASNPSDRRNTGELFF.

This clonotype has at least ten counts. J is TRBJ2-7 and V is TRBV20-1; TRBD2 matches 11 bases. CDR1 DFQATT and CDR2 SNEGSKA come from the germline V gene (reference sequence). This CDR3 has 14 residues. V dropped 0 bases and J dropped 6; count of bases not matched to a gene: 4. As DNA, the CDR3 is TGCAGTGCTAGAGATGTAGCGGGAGGGCCCGAGCAGTACTTC. This encodes CSARDVAGGPEQYF.